The 30 T cell receptor beta chains in this list originate from one sample, sequenced in a study of T-cell memory formation after mild COVID-19. TCRdb re-called the 5' RACE reads with MiXCR, one entry per CDR3 protein. The sample shows some 600,000 distinct CDR3 sequences, 17% of them seen only once. Specimen: PBMCs or a T cell subset sorted from them (not recorded which). These receptors were obtained from an adult woman who had mild COVID-19 (a few samples of this study predate the infection). Cell type and time point are not known.

This clonotype has a count of ten or more. V is TRBV10-2 and J is TRBJ2-3; D is undetermined. This CDR3 is 11 amino acids long. The V end lost 8 bases, the J end lost 9 bases, and 12 bases lay between the germline ends. Germline V gene lookup returns CDR1 WSHSY and CDR2 SAAADI. The chain's CDR3 is CASGPGHTQYF. The CDR3 nucleotides are TGCGCCAGCGGCCCCGGGCACACGCAGTATTTT.

The V call is TRBV5-1, the J call TRBJ2-2; perhaps D is TRBD1 or TRBD2 (6 bases each). Germline CDR1 reads SGHRS; CDR2 reads YFSETQ. This CDR3 has 17 amino acids. Trimming stripped 3 bases from V and 4 bases from J, with 19 bases between. DNA of the CDR3: TGCGCCAGCAGCTCGGGAACCCACGGGGGCAGCACCGGGGAGCTGTTTTTT. Its translation is CASSSGTHGGSTGELFF.

The table lists this clonotype with a few counts. The J gene is TRBJ1-1, the V gene TRBV7-4; D unresolved. Deletions cut 1 base from V and 3 bases from J, with 15 bases between. The CDR3 consists of 16 residues. Germline loops: CDR1 SGHVT, CDR2 SQSDAQ. The CDR3: CASSLELHLWDTEAFF. The CDR3 bases are TGTGCCAGCAGCTTAGAATTACACCTTTGGGACACTGAAGCTTTCTTT.

V gene TRBV7-2 combines with J gene TRBJ1-1; D is ambiguous. Germline lookup yields CDR1 SGHTA and CDR2 FQGNSA. The CDR3 is 13 amino acids. Trimming removed 3 bases at V and 11 bases at J, with 16 bases between. The chain's CDR3 is CASSFWAAGGAFF. CDR3 nucleotide sequence: TGTGCCAGCAGCTTTTGGGCGGCCGGTGGGGCTTTCTTT.

This clonotype has more than one count but fewer than ten. V is TRBV14 and J is TRBJ2-4; no reliable D call. V lost 11 bases, J lost 1 base, and 12 bases lay in between. The CDR3 has 13 residues. CDR1 and CDR2 (germline): SGHDN, FVKESK. CDR3 region: CAGTGAAKNIQYF. CDR3 bases: TGTGCCGGAACGGGCGCGGCCAAAAACATTCAGTACTTC.

This clonotype showed up just a few times. The chain joins TRBV14 to TRBJ2-1, with D hard to call. Trimming shortened V by 1 base and J by 11 bases, and 6 bases separated the two germline ends. The CDR3 has 11 amino acids. Germline loops: CDR1 SGHDN, CDR2 FVKESK. This CDR3 is CASSQGVKQFF. The CDR3 DNA follows: TGTGCCAGCAGCCAAGGTGTCAAGCAGTTCTTC.

The sample holds a few counts of this clonotype. The CDR3 loop is CASSLWGPSGGYTF. The DNA for the CDR3 is TGTGCCAGCAGCTTGTGGGGACCGTCGGGCGGCTACACCTTC. The chain employs TRBV5-5 and TRBJ1-2; D possibly corresponds to TRBD1 (5 bases). The CDR3 spans 14 residues. The germline V gene encodes CDR1 SGHKS and CDR2 YYEKEE (reference sequence). V was pared by 1 base and J by 8 bases, with 15 bases between.

This clonotype was seen more than once but under ten times. The V call is TRBV6-5, the J call TRBJ2-2; 9 nucleotides line up with TRBD1. V shed 5 bases and J 7 bases; nucleotides not matched to a gene: 17. CDR3 length equals 18 residues. From germline, CDR1 is MNHEY and CDR2 SVGAGI. CDR3 sequence reads: CASSAGSGTGSTFGELFF. CDR3 DNA sequence: TGTGCCAGCAGTGCCGGATCCGGGACAGGGAGTACTTTCGGGGAGCTGTTTTTT.

This chain uses TRBV9 with TRBJ2-1; D tentatively reads TRBD1 or TRBD2 (5 bases each). The CDR3 has 16 residues. CDR1 is SGDLS, CDR2 YYNGEE, per germline. Trimming pared 0 bases from V and 4 bases from J, leaving 14 bases between. The DNA for the CDR3 is TGTGCCAGCAGCGTAGTGTCGGACGGGACGTACAATGAGCAGTTCTTC. It encodes CASSVVSDGTYNEQFF.

The chain uses TRBV6-5 and TRBJ1-1; unclear D gene. Trimming left V 4 bases short and J 0 bases short, with 12 bases between. Germline V CDR1 and CDR2: MNHEY, SVGAGI. This CDR3 is built from 15 residues. The CDR3 bases are TGTGCCAGCAGTTCCCTAAGAGGCATGAACACTGAAGCTTTCTTT. This gives the protein CASSSLRGMNTEAFF.

This clonotype was counted between two and nine times. This sequence joins TRBV7-3 and TRBJ1-3, with D tentatively TRBD1 (5 bases). The V gene lost 4 bases and the J gene lost 0 bases, with 13 bases spanning the gap. There are 16 residues in the CDR3. Germline loops: CDR1 SGHTA, CDR2 FQGTGA. The chain's CDR3 is CASSSSGTFSGNTIYF. CDR3 in DNA: TGTGCCAGCAGCTCCTCCGGGACCTTCTCTGGAAACACCATATATTTT.

The table lists this clonotype with a few counts. The gene calls are TRBV2 and TRBJ1-2; D remains ambiguous. Germline loops: CDR1 SNHLY, CDR2 FYNNEI. V lost 1 base and J 4 bases, leaving 13 bases between the germline ends. This CDR3 contains 15 residues. For the CDR3, the DNA is TGTGCCAGCAGTGAAGGCGGGTCACTCGGCTATGGCTACACCTTC. It translates to CASSEGGSLGYGYTF.

This sequence joins TRBV10-3 and TRBJ2-1; 11 nucleotides line up with TRBD2. This CDR3 is built from 15 residues. CDR1 ENHRY and CDR2 SYGVKD come from the germline V gene. V dropped 7 bases and J dropped 5; count of bases not matched to a gene: 7. The CDR3 loop is CAITPGTSGNNEQFF. The CDR3 coding sequence is TGTGCCATCACCCCCGGGACTAGCGGAAACAATGAGCAGTTCTTC.

Here the CDR3 DNA reads TGTGCCAGCAGTCAGGAGACTAGCGGGGTGGAGACCCAGTACTTC. Translated, it gives CASSQETSGVETQYF. V and J are TRBV2 and TRBJ2-5; 11 bases align to TRBD2. The CDR3 runs to 15 residues. V lost 5 bases and J lost 5; bases outside the gene matches: 7. Germline loops: CDR1 SNHLY, CDR2 FYNNEI.

V is TRBV19 and J is TRBJ1-1, with no clear D. Germline loops: CDR1 LNHDA, CDR2 SQIVND (reference sequence). The CDR3 has 13 amino acids. V was trimmed by 3 bases and J by 8 bases, leaving 13 bases between them. In DNA form, the CDR3 reads TGTGCCAGTAGTATGTCGGCGCCGCTAGAAGCTTTCTTT. This codes for CASSMSAPLEAFF.

The chain employs TRBV7-2 and TRBJ2-7; tentatively, D is TRBD1 (6 bases). The CDR3 is made up of 14 amino acids. V lost 2 bases and J 5 bases, leaving 13 bases between the germline ends. The germline V gene encodes CDR1 SGHTA and CDR2 FQGNSA. In DNA form, the CDR3 reads TGTGCCAGCAGCTTACACCCTCAGGGGAACGAGCAGTACTTC. Translating gives CASSLHPQGNEQYF. The whole variable domain, filled in from reference TRBV7-2 and TRBJ2-7, reads GAGVSQSPSNKVTEKGKDVELRCDPISGHTALYWYRQSLGQGLEFLIYFQGNSAPDKSGLPSDRFSAERTGGSVSTLTIQRTQQEDSAVYLCASSLHPQGNEQYFGPGTRLTVT.

This clonotype was counted between two and nine times. The chain uses TRBV7-2 and TRBJ2-7; D ambiguous. Germline V lookup: CDR1 SGHTA, CDR2 FQGNSA. The germline V and J ends were trimmed by 0 bases and 2 bases, with 14 bases remaining between them. The CDR3 loop spans 16 amino acids. For the CDR3, the DNA is TGTGCCAGCAGCTTAGCGCTTACAAGCTGGACCTACGAGCAGTACTTC. It specifies CASSLALTSWTYEQYF.

This clonotype was picked up a small number of times. The chain combines TRBV6-2 or TRBV6-3 with TRBJ2-1; 15 positions agree with TRBD2. The germline V gene encodes CDR1 MNHEY and CDR2 SVGEGT. CDR3 length equals 15 residues. The V segment lost 6 bases and the J segment 9 bases; nucleotides outside the gene matches: 6. The DNA of the CDR3 is TGTGCCAGCAGACCCGGGACTAGCGGGAGGAGTGAGCAGTTCTTC. Its protein product is CASRPGTSGRSEQFF.

In this sample, this clonotype turned up a few times. This chain links TRBV5-4 with TRBJ2-2; D unclear. Germline assignment: CDR1 SGHNT and CDR2 YYREEE (reference sequence). The length of the CDR3 is 14 residues. Trimming took 2 bases from V and 3 from J, leaving 8 bases between them. The CDR3 spells CASSFGKYTGELFF. DNA of the CDR3: TGTGCCAGCAGCTTTGGTAAATACACCGGGGAGCTGTTTTTT. Using reference TRBV5-4 and TRBJ2-2 for the parts outside the CDR3, the full variable domain is ETGVTQSPTHLIKTRGQQVTLRCSSQSGHNTVSWYQQALGQGPQFIFQYYREEENGRGNFPPRFSGLQFPNYSSELNVNALELDDSALYLCASSFGKYTGELFFGEGSRLTVL.

The chain couples TRBV6-5 to TRBJ2-1; a possible D gene is TRBD2 (5 bases). This CDR3 has 15 residues. Trimming left V 5 bases short and J 7 bases short, with 18 bases between. Germline V gene data show CDR1 as MNHEY and CDR2 as SVGAGI. CDR3 nucleotides: TGTGCCAGCAGTCCTGCCGGGGTAACGGTTAATGAGCAGTTCTTC. Protein: CASSPAGVTVNEQFF.

The rearrangement uses TRBV7-2 and TRBJ1-2; D possibly corresponds to TRBD1 (5 bases). CDR3 length equals 14 residues. CDR1 SGHTA and CDR2 FQGNSA come from the germline V gene. The V gene lost 5 bases and the J gene lost 5 bases, with 15 bases spanning the gap. The CDR3 region has the DNA TGTGCCAGCAGCCCCAATGGCGGGGCGTATGGCTACACCTTC. It translates to CASSPNGGAYGYTF.

The J gene is TRBJ1-1, the V gene TRBV7-9; D uncertain. The CDR3 sequence is 14 residues long. V lost 1 base to trimming and J lost 0 bases, with 6 bases between them. Germline-derived CDR1 and CDR2 are SEHNR and FQNEAQ (reference sequence). Written as DNA, the CDR3 is TGTGCCAGCAGCTTAGAGGCCATGAACACTGAAGCTTTCTTT. This codes for CASSLEAMNTEAFF.

This clonotype was observed a few times. V and J are TRBV5-1 and TRBJ2-5, with D tentatively TRBD2 (5 bases). The length of the CDR3 is 16 residues. The V gene lost 0 bases and the J gene lost 2 bases, with 14 bases spanning the gap. Germline lookup yields CDR1 SGHRS and CDR2 YFSETQ. The CDR3 coding sequence is TGCGCCAGCAGCTTGGTCGGTGTGGGAGCACAAGAGACCCAGTACTTC. This sequence encodes CASSLVGVGAQETQYF. Full variable domain (remainder filled in from reference TRBV5-1 and TRBJ2-5): KAGVTQTPRYLIKTRGQQVTLSCSPISGHRSVSWYQQTPGQGLQFLFEYFSETQRNKGNFPGRFSGRQFSNSRSEMNVSTLELGDSALYLCASSLVGVGAQETQYFGPGTRLLVL.

This clonotype was seen more than once but under ten times. The chain employs TRBV29-1 and TRBJ2-5; TRBD1 matches 7 bases. There are 13 residues in the CDR3. V lost 6 bases and J lost 0; bases outside the gene matches: 4. CDR1 is SQVTM and CDR2 is ANQGSEA in the germline V gene. The CDR3 DNA reads TGCAGCGTGGAACAGGGGTACCAAGAGACCCAGTACTTC. Residues: CSVEQGYQETQYF.

At least ten counts were recorded for this clonotype. This chain connects TRBV4-3 to TRBJ2-1; possible D gene TRBD2, 5 bases. The CDR3 consists of 14 residues. Trimming removed 4 bases from V and 12 bases from J, with 19 bases in between. Germline CDR1 and CDR2: LGHNA and YSLEER. CDR3 region: CASSREPSRFSQFF. CDR3 nucleotide sequence: TGCGCCAGCAGCCGGGAGCCCAGCAGGTTTTCGCAGTTCTTC.

This clonotype was counted between two and nine times. This sequence joins TRBV6-5 and TRBJ2-1; possible D gene TRBD2, 5 bases. Between the trimmed V and J ends, which lost 5 bases and 0 bases, there was a span of 14 bases. CDR3 length: 16 amino acids. Germline CDR1 is MNHEY and CDR2 is SVGAGI. CDR3 nucleotides: TGTGCCAGCAGTATTACTGGACTTGTCTCCTACAATGAGCAGTTCTTC. Residues: CASSITGLVSYNEQFF.

This clonotype showed up many times. The gene calls are TRBV12-3 or TRBV12-4 and TRBJ2-3; 12 nucleotides line up with TRBD1. Germline trimming cut 5 bases from V and 4 bases from J; bases unmatched to any gene: 10. There are 17 residues in the CDR3. CDR3 region: CASSPGTGGLGADTQYF. CDR3 nucleotide sequence: TGTGCCAGCAGTCCGGGGACAGGGGGCCTTGGGGCAGATACGCAGTATTTT.

The genes are TRBV9 and TRBJ1-2, with D possibly matching TRBD1 (6 bases). V was trimmed by 0 bases and J by 3 bases, leaving 12 bases between them. There are 15 residues in the CDR3. Per germline, CDR1 SGDLS and CDR2 YYNGEE. The CDR3 is CASSVATRQDYGYTF. The CDR3, as DNA: TGTGCCAGCAGCGTAGCTACTCGACAGGACTATGGCTACACCTTC. Based on the CDR3 plus reference TRBV9 and TRBJ1-2, the full variable domain is DSGVTQTPKHLITATGQRVTLRCSPRSGDLSVYWYQQSLDQGLQFLIQYYNGEERAKGNILERFSAQQFPDLHSELNLSSLELGDSALYFCASSVATRQDYGYTFGSGTRLTVV.

The genes are TRBV7-8 and TRBJ2-1, with D possibly being TRBD2 (5 bases). CDR1 and CDR2 from the germline V gene are SGHVS and FQNEAQ. This CDR3 region has 14 residues. V was shortened by 5 bases and J by 3 bases, with 11 bases between the two germline ends. CDR3 nucleotide sequence: TGTGCCAGCAGCGCCCGGACTTACTACAATGAGCAGTTCTTC. Protein sequence: CASSARTYYNEQFF.

The table lists this clonotype with a few counts. This chain joins TRBV7-9 and TRBJ2-1; D not resolved. Germline V gene lookup returns CDR1 SEHNR and CDR2 FQNEAQ (reference sequence). Trimming left V 1 base short and J 8 bases short, with 15 bases between. The CDR3 consists of 15 residues. The CDR3 nucleotides read TGTGCCAGCAGCTTAGAACTGAACCTAGAGGATGAGCAGTTCTTC. Protein sequence: CASSLELNLEDEQFF.